This T cell receptor (beta chain) emerged from a study of T cell clonality in common variable immunodeficiency. Overall study results and limits: Authors noted CVID clonality's cause needs subpopulation repertoire sequencing. Reportedly, TCR beta sequences from common variable immunodeficiency showed fewer deletions and N-nucleotide insertions. CVID subjects had higher TCRbeta clonality than healthy controls, most marked in about a third.

The V and J ends lost 3 bases and 0 bases respectively, with 16 bases between them. The germline CDR1 and CDR2 sequences are SNHLY and FYNNEI. CDR3 length: 17 amino acids. This clone was picked up many times. The antigen remains unidentified. The read terminates 3 residues ahead of where the CDR3 ends, so the germline J gene completes it. CVID and control samples used equivalent genomic DNA input. Data came from immunoSEQ multiplex PCR; TCRdb stores just in-frame clones and leaves some out. In total the sample includes tens of thousands of clones, none of them seen once. The TCR was taken from a human donor with common variable immunodeficiency. Sequencing was carried out using peripheral blood mononuclear cells. The V call is TRBV2, the J call TRBJ2-3, with TRBD2 as a possible D gene (5 bases). The CDR3 loop is CASSDPGLPGSTDTQYF. Partial CDR3 DNA: TGTGCCAGCAGTGACCCTGGACTCCCCGGGAGCACAGATACG.